These T cell receptor beta chains were read from a single sample in a study of cytomegalovirus exposure and HLA in healthy donors. Measured with immunoSEQ multiplex PCR; TCRdb has only the in-frame clones, and not every one. This sample has roughly 200,000 clones; over 80% occur once, and the top ten carry 0.71%. Sample: PBMCs. These receptors originate from a boy younger than 10 in good health and CMV-seronegative. CDR3s include the opening cysteine and the closing phenylalanine or tryptophan. A D gene is named only where the DNA matches it firmly. A row's size may be missing; if present it is once, few, many or a size class.

abundance,j_gene,d_gene,v_gene,CDR3nt,CDR3aa
-,TRBJ1-4,-,TRBV6-1,TGTGCCAGCGGGAGGGTAGTGGATGAAAAACTGTTTTTT,CASGRVVDEKLFF
-,TRBJ1-5,-,TRBV6-1,TGTGCCAGCAGCAAGGCAGGGAATCAGCCCCAGCATTTT,CASSKAGNQPQHF
-,TRBJ2-7,-,TRBV27,TGTGCCAGCAGTTTCAGTCTTCGGACAAAGGGTTCCTACGAGCAGTACTTC,CASSFSLRTKGSYEQYF
-,TRBJ1-1,-,TRBV6-5,TGTGCCAGCAGTATCCGCGGGGAAACTGAAGCTTTCTTT,CASSIRGETEAFF
-,TRBJ2-5,TRBD2,TRBV2,TGTGCCAGCTGGGGACTAGCAGAGACCCAGTACTTC,CASWGLAETQYF
-,TRBJ1-2,-,TRBV10-3,TGTGCCATCAGTGAGTCGAGGGGAGGAGGCTACACCTTC,CAISESRGGGYTF
-,TRBJ1-4,TRBD1,TRBV4-2,TGTGCCAGCAGCCGGGGACAGTCTGATGAAAAACTGTTTTTT,CASSRGQSDEKLFF
-,TRBJ2-3,-,TRBV6-5,TGTGCCAGCAGCCGACTACATCCCACAGATACGCAGTATTTT,CASSRLHPTDTQYF
once,TRBJ2-1,-,TRBV7-3,TGTGCCAGCAGCTTATCGGGGGGCCTCTACAATGAGCAGTTCTTC,CASSLSGGLYNEQFF
-,TRBJ2-1,-,TRBV27,TGTGCCAGCAGTTTATCGGTCCGGGGAGAGCAGTTCTTC,CASSLSVRGEQFF
-,TRBJ2-7,TRBD1,TRBV28,TGTGCCAGCGATTCAACCTACGGGGAGGGGACAGGGCTACCCTACGAGCAGTACTTC,CASDSTYGEGTGLPYEQYF
-,TRBJ1-5,-,TRBV9,TGTGCCAGCAGCGTAGAAGGGGCCATCAATCAGCCCCAGCATTTT,CASSVEGAINQPQHF
-,TRBJ1-1,TRBD1,TRBV5-4,TGTGCCAGCAGCTTGGATCCAGGGGGCTTTGAAGCTTTCTTT,CASSLDPGGFEAFF
-,TRBJ2-7,-,TRBV7-9,TGTGCCAGCAGCTTAGAGCGAGACAGTAAGGACTACGAGCAGTACTTC,CASSLERDSKDYEQYF